The source of this TCR beta chain is a study of spatial heterogeneity in lung cancer. The study's findings and limits: Resection blood, more than follow-up blood, showed ubiquitous expanded tumor TCRs.

TCRdb analysed the 5' RACE reads with MiXCR anew, one entry per CDR3 protein. This sample carries tens of thousands of distinct CDR3 sequences, over 9.5% of them seen once, and the ten largest clones take under 50%. This clonotype was detected a few times. Its specificity is not known. As to time point: sample taken at primary tumor resection. Sequencing of whole RNA from tumor, nontumor lung or frozen PBMC involved no sorting. This CDR3 is built from 16 residues. V lost 0 bases, J lost 5 bases, and 12 bases lay in between. Germline CDR1 SGDLS, CDR2 YYNGEE. The chain combines TRBV9 with TRBJ1-6; tentative D call: TRBD1 (5 bases). The input for sequencing was PBMCs, taken at surgery. The source is a male donor with early-stage non-small cell lung cancer. The CDR3 DNA reads TGTGCCAGCAGCGTAGATCCTGGGGGTAATAATTCACCCCTCCACTTT. It specifies CASSVDPGGNNSPLHF.